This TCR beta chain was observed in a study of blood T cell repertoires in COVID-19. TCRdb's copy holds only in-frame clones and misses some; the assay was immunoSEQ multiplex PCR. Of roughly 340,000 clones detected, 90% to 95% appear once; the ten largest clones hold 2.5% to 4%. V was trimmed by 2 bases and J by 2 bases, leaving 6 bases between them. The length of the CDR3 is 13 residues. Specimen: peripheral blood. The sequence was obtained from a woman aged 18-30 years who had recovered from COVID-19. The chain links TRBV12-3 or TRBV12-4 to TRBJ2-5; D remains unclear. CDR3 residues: CASSLYTQETQYF. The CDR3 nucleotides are TGTGCCAGCAGTTTATACACGCAAGAGACCCAGTACTTC.